What follows are 23 T cell receptor beta chains derived from one specimen sequenced in a study of spatial heterogeneity in lung cancer. TCRdb itself ran the 5' RACE reads through MiXCR, one entry per CDR3 protein. Seen here are over a thousand distinct CDR3 sequences, about 45% observed once, and the top ten hold 35% to 45%. This sample's time point: sample taken at primary tumor resection. Tumor, nontumor lung or frozen PBMC supplied whole RNA, sequenced without sorting. The material sequenced was PBMCs, taken at surgery. Every receptor here comes from a male donor with early-stage non-small cell lung cancer.

Worth noting for this clonotype: Being off target in a library aimed at alpha chains, this beta chain has a size of little meaning. The chain has TRBV5-1 and TRBJ2-3; 7 bases are a match to TRBD1. The V and J ends lost 0 bases and 10 bases, in that order; junction bases with no gene match: 5. The CDR3 sequence is 13 residues long. Germline V gene data show CDR1 as SGHRS and CDR2 as YFSETQ. The CDR3 protein is CASSLEGDRPQYF. CDR3 coding DNA: TGCGCCAGCAGCTTGGAGGGGGACAGACCGCAGTATTTT.

About this clonotype itself: As an off-target read in a library built for alpha chains, this beta chain has a frequency of little significance. The V and J genes are TRBV7-2 and TRBJ2-7, with a weak D call TRBD2 (5 bases). The CDR3 has 14 residues. In germline, CDR1 is SGHTA, CDR2 FQGNSA. V was shortened by 1 base and J by 1 base, with 8 bases between the two germline ends. DNA for the CDR3: TGTGCCAGCAGCTTAGAGCCGGGATCCTACGAGCAGTACTTC. It specifies CASSLEPGSYEQYF.

Details on this clonotype: This beta chain came through as a stray read in a library set up for alpha chains, and its size says little. The V and J genes are TRBV5-1 and TRBJ2-7; 8 bases align to TRBD1. Trimming took 0 bases from V and 5 from J; bases not matched to a gene: 1. Germline V CDR1 and CDR2: SGHRS, YFSETQ. This CDR3 has 13 residues. The CDR3, as DNA: TGCGCCAGCAGCTTGGACAGGGGGAACGAGCAGTACTTC. Amino acids: CASSLDRGNEQYF.

About this clonotype: This beta chain appears as a stray read in a library generated for alpha chains; its size is not informative. V and J are TRBV15 and TRBJ2-7, with 7 bases that match TRBD2. Germline CDR1 and CDR2: LNHNV and YYDKDF (reference sequence). The CDR3 contains 15 residues. Unmatched junction bases numbered 9, after V lost 3 bases and J lost 4 bases. The CDR3 protein is CATSSHPSGEYEQYF. The CDR3 DNA reads as TGTGCCACCAGCAGCCACCCTAGCGGAGAGTACGAGCAGTACTTC.

This clonotype was seen a single time. Because this beta chain is a stray read in a library intended to capture alpha chains, its abundance should not be given much weight. The chain is built from TRBV6-2 or TRBV6-3 and TRBJ2-2, with TRBD1 matching over 7 bases. The CDR3 sequence is 15 residues long. In germline, CDR1 is MNHEY, CDR2 SVGEGT. J lost 2 bases, V lost 8 bases, and 8 bases had no gene match. The CDR3 region has the DNA TGTGCCAGCCTGACAGGGCGATTTAACACCGGGGAGCTGTTTTTT. Encoded protein: CASLTGRFNTGELFF.

This clonotype has a handful of counts. As an off-target read in a library built for alpha chains, this beta chain has a frequency of little significance. The chain employs TRBV20-1 and TRBJ1-4, with D hard to call. The CDR3 is 13 residues long. Per the germline V gene, CDR1 is DFQATT and CDR2 is SNEGSKA (reference sequence). V was shortened by 7 bases and J by 3 bases, with 12 bases between the two germline ends. In DNA, the CDR3 is TGCAGTGTCAAAGAAGGTGCTAATGAAAAACTGTTTTTT. Its translation is CSVKEGANEKLFF.

Regarding this clonotype: A library prepared for alpha chains yielded this beta chain as an off-target read; its size is of little meaning. The chain has TRBV20-1 and TRBJ2-2; TRBD1 agrees at 7 bases. This CDR3 comprises 14 residues. Trimming took 7 bases from V and 2 from J; bases not matched to a gene: 7. CDR1 is DFQATT and CDR2 is SNEGSKA in the germline V gene (reference sequence). CDR3 in DNA: TGCAGTGGCAGAGTAGGGGGCAACACCGGGGAGCTGTTTTTT. Its translation is CSGRVGGNTGELFF.

By its share, this clonotype is large. A library made for alpha chains picked up this beta chain off target, so its size means little. The J gene is TRBJ1-6, the V gene TRBV3-1, with D hard to call. This CDR3 contains 12 residues. In germline, CDR1 is LGHDT, CDR2 YNNKEL (reference sequence). The V end was cut by 2 bases, the J end by 15 bases, with 11 bases between. In DNA form, the CDR3 reads TGTGCCAGCAGCCAAAATAGGCGGCGCCTCCACTTT. Encoded protein: CASSQNRRRLHF.

Regarding this clonotype: This beta chain is an unintended read in a library built for alpha chains; its size means little. The rearrangement links TRBV19 to TRBJ2-7; D is unclear. Germline CDR1 LNHDA, CDR2 SQIVND (reference sequence). The CDR3 covers 15 residues. Trimming removed 5 bases at V and 5 bases at J, with 19 bases between. Here the CDR3 reads CASSVSRGTFHEQYF. CDR3 DNA sequence: TGTGCCAGTAGTGTCTCCCGAGGAACGTTCCACGAGCAGTACTTC. Full variable domain (outside the CDR3, taken from reference TRBV19 and TRBJ2-7): DGGITQSPKYLFRKEGQNVTLSCEQNLNHDAMYWYRQDPGQGLRLIYYSQIVNDFQKGDIAEGYSVSREKKESFPLTVTSAQKNPTAFYLCASSVSRGTFHEQYFGPGTRLTVT.

Of note for this clonotype: Being off target in a library aimed at alpha chains, this beta chain has a size of little meaning. The chain carries TRBV6-6 and TRBJ2-3, with D possibly matching TRBD2 (6 bases). V lost 6 bases, J lost 2 bases, and 12 bases lay in between. Germline V gives CDR1 MNHNY, CDR2 SVGAGI (reference sequence). The CDR3 covers 14 residues. CDR3 residues: CASRPRDFTDTQYF. In nucleotides, the CDR3 is TGTGCCAGCAGACCCAGGGACTTCACAGATACGCAGTATTTT.

This clonotype has just a few counts. Since it is a stray read in a library aimed at alpha chains, this beta chain has a size that is not meaningful. The chain employs TRBV7-6 and TRBJ2-3; D may match TRBD1 or TRBD2 (5 bases each). Germline lookup yields CDR1 SGHVS and CDR2 FNYEAQ. This CDR3 has 15 residues. With 4 bases removed from V and 1 base from J, the gap between germline ends came to 12 bases. CDR3 DNA sequence: TGTGCCAGCAGCTCCCGGGACCCTGGCACAGATACGCAGTATTTT. Residues: CASSSRDPGTDTQYF.

On this clonotype: The library was built for alpha chains, so this beta chain is an off-target read and its size means little. The DNA for the CDR3 is TGTGCCAGCAGCTTACCCAGCGGGGAGCACGGCGAGCAGTACTTC. This gives the protein CASSLPSGEHGEQYF. V and J are TRBV7-2 and TRBJ2-7; TRBD2 matches 7 bases. Unmatched junction bases numbered 10, after V lost 2 bases and J lost 6 bases. CDR1 and CDR2 from the germline V gene are SGHTA and FQGNSA. There are 15 residues in the CDR3. Using reference TRBV7-2 and TRBJ2-7 for the parts outside the CDR3, the full variable domain is GAGVSQSPSNKVTEKGKDVELRCDPISGHTALYWYRQSLGQGLEFLIYFQGNSAPDKSGLPSDRFSAERTGGSVSTLTIQRTQQEDSAVYLCASSLPSGEHGEQYFGPGTRLTVT.

This clonotype was seen only a few times. The library was prepared for alpha chains; this beta chain is a stray read, so its frequency means little. The chain has TRBV2 and TRBJ2-7; D may be TRBD1 or TRBD2 (6 bases each). Germline CDR1 reads SNHLY; CDR2 reads FYNNEI. CDR3 length: 14 residues. The V end lost 7 bases, the J end lost 0 bases, and 13 bases lay between the germline ends. CDR3: CASKGGLDSYEQYF. The CDR3 bases are TGTGCCAGCAAAGGGGGGCTAGACTCCTACGAGCAGTACTTC.

Details on this clonotype: Little can be read into the size of this beta chain, an off-target read in a library designed for alpha chains. The rearrangement uses TRBV28 and TRBJ2-7, with 7 bases identical to TRBD1. The CDR3 contains 14 residues. J lost 3 bases, V lost 5 bases, and 7 bases had no gene match. Germline V lookup: CDR1 MDHEN, CDR2 SYDVKM. This CDR3 is CASSILDRFYEQYF. CDR3 nucleotides: TGTGCCAGCAGTATCCTGGACAGGTTCTACGAGCAGTACTTC.

This clonotype turned up a few times. The size of this beta chain means little, since it is a stray read in a library made for alpha chains. This CDR3 reads CASSDRGNTGELFF. CDR3 in DNA: TGTGCCAGCTCGGACAGGGGGAACACCGGGGAGCTGTTTTTT. The chain is built from TRBV10-3 and TRBJ2-2; 9 bases are shared with TRBD1. This CDR3 is built from 14 residues. Germline V gives CDR1 ENHRY, CDR2 SYGVKD. V lost 10 bases and J lost 1; bases outside the gene matches: 4.

About this clonotype: The size of this beta chain means little, since it is a stray read in a library made for alpha chains. The chain carries TRBV18 and TRBJ2-4, with D hard to call. This CDR3 spans 11 amino acids. The V gene lost 8 bases and the J gene lost 8 bases, with 10 bases spanning the gap. Germline V lookup: CDR1 KGHSH, CDR2 LQKENI. The CDR3 sequence: CASPLPDIQYF. CDR3 nucleotide sequence: TGTGCCAGCCCCCTACCGGACATTCAGTACTTC.

This clonotype was seen more than once but under ten times. The library was prepared for alpha chains; this beta chain is a stray read, so its frequency means little. This chain links TRBV27 with TRBJ2-7, with D uncertain. V lost 2 bases, J lost 3 bases, and 11 bases lay in between. The germline V gene has CDR1 MNHEY and CDR2 SMNVEV (reference sequence). The CDR3 runs 14 residues. The CDR3 loop is CASSLQPMGYEQYF. The CDR3 DNA is TGTGCCAGCAGTTTACAGCCGATGGGCTACGAGCAGTACTTC.

Concerning this clonotype itself: The library was built for alpha chains, so this beta chain is an off-target read and its size means little. The chain couples TRBV7-2 to TRBJ2-3; D is unresolved. This CDR3 has 14 residues. In germline, CDR1 is SGHTA, CDR2 FQGNSA. V gave up 2 bases and J gave up 2 bases, with 8 bases separating them. CDR3 in amino acids: CASSLQSYTDTQYF. The CDR3 DNA sequence: TGTGCCAGCAGCTTACAGAGCTACACAGATACGCAGTATTTT.

A note on this clonotype: This beta chain was picked up by a library intended for alpha chains and is off target, so its count carries little meaning. The genes are TRBV5-1 and TRBJ2-1; 8 nucleotides agree with TRBD1. V dropped 0 bases and J dropped 5; count of bases not matched to a gene: 7. The CDR3 extends over 16 amino acids. The germline V gene encodes CDR1 SGHRS and CDR2 YFSETQ. CDR3 protein: CASSLVSGQGNNEQFF. CDR3 sequence (DNA): TGCGCCAGCAGCTTGGTTTCCGGACAGGGTAACAATGAGCAGTTCTTC.

With respect to this clonotype: In a library made to pick up alpha chains, this beta chain is a stray read with a size that means little. This chain links TRBV3-1 with TRBJ1-1; D unresolved. Trimming removed 4 bases at V and 6 bases at J, with 15 bases between. The germline CDR1 and CDR2 sequences are LGHDT and YNNKEL (reference sequence). The CDR3 has 14 residues. The CDR3, as DNA: TGTGCCAGCAGCCCCTCTCGAGGGAGCGCTGAAGCTTTCTTT. It encodes CASSPSRGSAEAFF.

Of note for this clonotype: This beta chain is a stray read from a library made for alpha chains; its abundance is not meaningful. The J gene is TRBJ2-5, the V gene TRBV20-1; D remains ambiguous. With 2 bases removed from V and 1 base from J, the gap between germline ends came to 14 bases. The CDR3 totals 15 residues. Germline CDR1 DFQATT, CDR2 SNEGSKA (reference sequence). The chain's CDR3 is CSARRVDTFQETQYF. CDR3 DNA sequence: TGCAGTGCTAGAAGGGTTGACACATTCCAAGAGACCCAGTACTTC.

In regard to this clonotype: This beta chain turned up in a library designed for alpha chains; as an off-target read, its abundance says little. V usage is TRBV7-9 and J usage is TRBJ2-1; D perhaps matches TRBD2 (6 bases). Germline V lookup: CDR1 SEHNR, CDR2 FQNEAQ (reference sequence). The V gene lost 3 bases and the J gene lost 4 bases, with 16 bases spanning the gap. There are 16 residues in the CDR3. The CDR3 DNA reads as TGTGCCAGCAGCTTCCGTAGCGGACACGGATACAATGAGCAGTTCTTC. It codes for CASSFRSGHGYNEQFF. The full variable domain, rest sourced from reference TRBV7-9 and TRBJ2-1, is DTGVSQNPRHKITKRGQNVTFRCDPISEHNRLYWYRQTLGQGPEFLTYFQNEAQLEKSRLLSDRFSAERPKGSFSTLEIQRTEQGDSAMYLCASSFRSGHGYNEQFFGPGTRLTVL.

On this clonotype: This beta chain is a stray read from a library made for alpha chains; its abundance is not meaningful. The chain recombines TRBV27 with TRBJ2-1, with a tentative D call TRBD2 (6 bases). V was cut by 2 bases and J by 4 bases, with 12 bases left in between. The CDR3 is 15 residues long. Germline V gene sequence: CDR1 MNHEY, CDR2 SMNVEV (reference sequence). CDR3 DNA sequence: TGTGCCAGCAGTTTAGCCCAGGCGGGGTACAATGAGCAGTTCTTC. Residues: CASSLAQAGYNEQFF.